A selection of T cell receptor beta chains follows, all from one sample in a study of Graves' ophthalmopathy and Graves' hyperthyroidism. TCRdb redid the calling of the multiplex PCR reads with MiXCR, one entry per CDR3 protein. Of around 520,000 distinct CDR3 sequences listed, approximately 37% were seen once; the top ten hold about 4.2%. The sample taken for sequencing was peripheral blood or thyroid tissue (not recorded which). These receptors were obtained from an adult man with Graves' hyperthyroidism. The CDR3 runs from the conserved cysteine through the conserved F or W. Each record gives: V gene, D gene, clone size, J gene, CDR3 protein, CDR3 DNA. A D gene is named only where the DNA matches it firmly. The size of a clone is reported for some rows only, either as once, few or many, or as a class for expanded clones.

TRBV15	TRBD1	.	TRBJ2-5	CAMRGQGVTQYF	TGTGCTATGCGCGGACAGGGAGTGACCCAGTACTTC
TRBV29-1	TRBD1	.	TRBJ2-7	CSVGGQAYEQYF	TGCAGCGTGGGCGGACAGGCCTACGAGCAGTACTTC
TRBV20-1	.	.	TRBJ1-2	CSARDPAGYGYTF	TGCAGTGCTAGAGATCCGGCTGGCTATGGCTACACCTTC
TRBV7-8	.	many	TRBJ2-7	CASSLGWGRRDEQYF	TGTGCCAGCAGCTTAGGATGGGGGCGCCGGGACGAGCAGTACTTC
TRBV2	.	few	TRBJ2-7	CASGTFYEQYF	TGTGCCTCTGGGACTTTCTACGAGCAGTACTTC
TRBV7-9	TRBD1	.	TRBJ2-7	CASSPPFGTGKSYEQYF	TGTGCCAGCTCACCACCGTTTGGGACAGGGAAGTCCTACGAGCAGTACTTC
TRBV19	.	few	TRBJ2-7	CASSIAGPYEQYF	TGTGCCAGTAGTATAGCGGGTCCCTACGAGCAGTACTTC
TRBV2	TRBD1	many	TRBJ2-7	CASSKDRGDEQYF	TGTGCCAGCAGTAAGGACAGGGGCGACGAGCAGTACTTC
TRBV7-2	.	few	TRBJ2-3	CASSPGMGSTQYF	TGTGCCAGCAGCCCAGGTATGGGGAGTACGCAGTATTTT
TRBV4-2	TRBD1	many	TRBJ1-5	CASSQDLGQGGNQPQHF	TGTGCCAGCAGCCAAGATTTGGGACAGGGAGGGAATCAGCCCCAGCATTTT
TRBV29-1	.	.	TRBJ2-7	CSVEGRGRGSEQYF	TGCAGCGTTGAAGGGAGGGGGAGGGGCTCCGAGCAGTACTTC
TRBV20-1	TRBD1	few	TRBJ1-5	CSARRTGGGNQPQHF	TGCAGTGCTAGAAGGACAGGTGGAGGCAATCAGCCCCAGCATTTT
TRBV10-3	.	many	TRBJ2-2	CAISASGLHGELFF	TGTGCCATCAGTGCTTCGGGACTCCACGGGGAGCTGTTTTTT
TRBV7-6	.	few	TRBJ2-5	CASSSRGGRGYAETQYF	TGTGCCAGCAGCTCTAGGGGGGGGCGGGGTTATGCGGAGACCCAGTACTTC
TRBV20-1	.	many	TRBJ1-1	CSARVYWGTQTEAFF	TGCAGTGCTAGAGTATATTGGGGGACTCAAACTGAAGCTTTCTTT
TRBV20-1	.	few	TRBJ2-7	CSASPLGEGSSYEQCF	TGCAGTGCTAGTCCCCTGGGGGAAGGTAGCTCCTACGAGCAGTGCTTC
TRBV10-3	TRBD1	many	TRBJ1-3	CATTGVGSGNTIYF	TGTGCCACCACAGGGGTCGGCTCTGGAAACACCATATATTTT
TRBV9	.	many	TRBJ1-4	CASSTSATNEKLFF	TGTGCCAGCAGCACCAGTGCAACTAATGAAAAACTGTTTTTT
TRBV20-1	.	.	TRBJ2-7	CSAQQGTHEQYF	TGCAGTGCTCAACAGGGTACCCACGAGCAGTACTTC
TRBV7-9	TRBD1	.	TRBJ2-3	CASSYRGTSTDTQYF	TGTGCCAGCAGCTACAGGGGGACTAGCACAGATACGCAGTATTTT
TRBV7-2	.	many	TRBJ2-7	CASSPTNVGYEQYF	TGTGCCAGCAGCCCTACAAACGTGGGCTACGAGCAGTACTTC
TRBV15	TRBD1	.	TRBJ2-2	CATMTGSTGELFF	TGTGCCACTATGACAGGGAGCACCGGGGAGCTGTTTTTT
TRBV5-1	.	many	TRBJ1-1	CASSPWGYTEAFF	TGCGCCAGCAGTCCGTGGGGGTACACTGAAGCTTTCTTT
TRBV7-8	.	few	TRBJ1-1	CASSALSRGRHTEAFF	TGTGCCAGCAGCGCCCTCAGCAGAGGGAGGCACACTGAAGCTTTCTTT
TRBV29-1	TRBD1	.	TRBJ2-3	CSVEIGTGADTQYF	TGCAGCGTTGAAATCGGGACAGGGGCAGATACGCAGTATTTT